The sample holds a few counts of the clone carrying this T cell receptor (beta chain). These data are taken from a study of Graves' ophthalmopathy and Graves' hyperthyroidism. Researchers turned away patients with other autoimmune diseases, uncontrolled infections, pregnancy or lactation. In germline, CDR1 is ENHRY, CDR2 SYGVKD. V shed 3 bases and J 5 bases; nucleotides not matched to a gene: 3. The CDR3 has 13 residues. RNA transcripts were the template, and TCR beta CDR3 regions were amplified from them. The authors performed first-round RT-PCR with HTBI primers and then a second-round multiplex PCR. TCRdb recomputed calls from the multiplex PCR reads with MiXCR, one row per CDR3 protein. The table has about 230,000 distinct CDR3 sequences, 45% seen once.

The sample comprised peripheral blood. J is TRBJ2-5 and V is TRBV10-3; 7 bases fit TRBD1. This receptor was obtained from an adult man with Graves' ophthalmopathy. CDR3: CAISEGGRETQYF. The CDR3 coding sequence is TGTGCCATCAGTGAAGGGGGCCGGGAGACCCAGTACTTC.